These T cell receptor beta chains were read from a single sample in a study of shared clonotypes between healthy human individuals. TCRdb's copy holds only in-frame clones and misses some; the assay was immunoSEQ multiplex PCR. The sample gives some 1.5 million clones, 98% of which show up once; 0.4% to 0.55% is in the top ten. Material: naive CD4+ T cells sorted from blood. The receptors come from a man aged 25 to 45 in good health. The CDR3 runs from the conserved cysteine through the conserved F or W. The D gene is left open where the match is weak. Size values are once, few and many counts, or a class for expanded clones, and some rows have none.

CASSGLQGFGEAFF	TGCGCCAGCAGTGGGCTACAGGGTTTCGGTGAAGCTTTCTTT	.	TRBJ1-1	TRBV10-1	.
CASSPKGYEQYF	TGTGCCAGCTCACCAAAGGGTTACGAGCAGTACTTC	once	TRBJ2-7	TRBV18	.
CASSRWPRGTEAFF	TGTGCCAGCAGCCGCTGGCCCAGGGGCACTGAAGCTTTCTTT	.	TRBJ1-1	TRBV27	.
CASSYLDSPSKETQYF	TGTGCCAGCAGTTACCTGGACTCCCCGAGTAAAGAGACCCAGTACTTC	.	TRBJ2-5	TRBV28	.
CASSVAMAAYEQYF	TGTGCCAGCAGCGTAGCTATGGCAGCCTACGAGCAGTACTTC	.	TRBJ2-7	TRBV9	.
CASSQERLGYGYTF	TGCGCCAGCAGCCAAGAGCGGCTGGGTTATGGCTACACCTTC	.	TRBJ1-2	TRBV4-3	.
CASSLWSAGGLRQETQYF	TGCGCCAGCAGCTTGTGGTCAGCGGGAGGGCTCCGCCAAGAGACCCAGTACTTC	.	TRBJ2-5	TRBV5-1	TRBD2
CASSLPGAETQYF	TGTGCCAGCAGTTTACCCGGCGCCGAGACCCAGTACTTC	.	TRBJ2-5	TRBV28	.
CASSQDVRQGTYEQYF	TGCGCCAGCAGCCAAGACGTGAGACAGGGCACCTACGAGCAGTACTTC	.	TRBJ2-7	TRBV4-1	TRBD1
CSIGLAAYNEQFF	TGCAGCATCGGACTAGCGGCCTACAATGAGCAGTTCTTC	once	TRBJ2-1	TRBV29-1	TRBD2
CATSRKGTDTQYF	TGTGCCACCAGCAGAAAGGGAACAGATACGCAGTATTTT	.	TRBJ2-3	TRBV15	.
CASSRTGLDGELFF	TGTGCCAGCAGTCGAACAGGGTTGGACGGGGAGCTGTTTTTT	once	TRBJ2-2	TRBV6-1	.
CASTVRPTFGRYNEQFF	TGTGCCAGCACCGTGAGGCCGACTTTTGGGAGGTACAATGAGCAGTTCTTC	.	TRBJ2-1	TRBV28	.
CASSISGRGPDTQYF	TGTGCCAGCAGTATTAGCGGGAGGGGCCCAGATACGCAGTATTTT	.	TRBJ2-3	TRBV9	TRBD2
CASSPPGLGTSGNEQFF	TGTGCCAGCAGCCCACCCGGGTTAGGGACTAGCGGCAATGAGCAGTTCTTC	.	TRBJ2-1	TRBV9	TRBD2